A selection of T cell receptor beta chains follows, all from one sample in a study of Ad26.COV2.S vaccination and SARS-CoV-2 variants. Generated by immunoSEQ multiplex PCR, the TCRdb table keeps only in-frame clones and is missing some. The sample has about 500,000 clones, roughly 87% seen once; the top ten hold 1.7%. The material sequenced was peripheral blood, taken in a trial of Ad26.COV2.S vaccine versus placebo. These receptors were taken from a person between 18 and 60 years old who received the Ad26.COV2.S COVID-19 vaccine or a placebo. Both conserved end residues are part of each CDR3. A D gene is named only where the DNA matches it firmly. The size field is filled for only some rows; it gives once, few, many or a size class.

>-|TRBJ2-7|TRBD2|TRBV11-2
CASSSGTSVYYEQYF
TGTGCCAGCAGCTCCGGGACTAGCGTGTACTACGAGCAGTACTTC
>-|TRBJ2-7|-|TRBV7-3
CASSLNPAYEQYF
TGTGCCAGCAGCTTAAACCCTGCCTACGAGCAGTACTTC
>-|TRBJ1-1|-|TRBV28
CASSLSLGGNGTEAFF
TGTGCCAGCAGTTTATCCCTCGGGGGGAATGGGACTGAAGCTTTCTTT
>once|TRBJ1-2|-|TRBV9
CASSVGGNYGYTF
TGTGCCAGCAGCGTAGGGGGTAACTATGGCTACACCTTC
>-|TRBJ1-5|-|TRBV3-1/TRBV3-2
CASSQDRSNQPQHF
TGTGCCAGCAGCCAAGATAGAAGCAATCAGCCCCAGCATTTT
>once|TRBJ2-7|-|TRBV7-9
CASSFYEQYF
TGTGCCAGCAGCTTTTACGAGCAGTACTTC
>-|TRBJ1-6|TRBD1|TRBV6-5
CASNQDRAHNSPLHF
TGTGCCAGCAACCAAGACAGGGCCCATAATTCACCCCTCCACTTT
>-|TRBJ2-7|-|TRBV27
CASSPTGQTAPEYF
TGTGCCAGCAGTCCCACCGGACAGACCGCACCTGAGTACTTC
>-|TRBJ2-2|TRBD1|TRBV5-1
CASSGRTGAITGELFF
TGCGCCAGCAGCGGCAGGACAGGGGCTATCACCGGGGAGCTGTTTTTT
>once|TRBJ2-2|TRBD1|TRBV6-4
CASSETGVDTGELFF
TGTGCCAGCAGTGAGACAGGGGTGGACACCGGGGAGCTGTTTTTT
>once|TRBJ1-1|-|TRBV30
CAWAGQPTEAFF
TGTGCCTGGGCCGGACAGCCCACTGAAGCTTTCTTT
>-|TRBJ1-6|-|TRBV28
CASSTQLTSPLHF
TGTGCCAGCAGCACCCAGTTGACATCACCCCTCCACTTT
>-|TRBJ2-7|-|TRBV24-1
CATSGEVLDPRKHEQYF
TGTGCCACCAGTGGGGAGGTGTTAGACCCACGTAAGCACGAGCAGTACTTC
>-|TRBJ1-1|-|TRBV5-1
CASSLDREAFF
TGCGCCAGCAGCTTGGACCGTGAAGCTTTCTTT
>-|TRBJ2-7|TRBD1|TRBV5-1
CASSTPGTGGYEQYF
TGCGCCAGCAGCACGCCCGGGACAGGGGGCTACGAGCAGTACTTC
>-|TRBJ2-3|-|TRBV7-9
CASSFRGGGPTSTDTQYF
TGTGCCAGCAGTTTCAGGGGAGGGGGACCCACTAGCACAGATACGCAGTATTTT
>-|TRBJ2-2|TRBD2|TRBV10-1
CASSAAGANTGELFF
TGCGCCAGCAGTGCGGCGGGGGCGAACACCGGGGAGCTGTTTTTT